This TCR beta chain was identified during a study of blood T cell repertoires in COVID-19. About the study: Some COVID-19 samples were acute and others convalescent; all came from the United States, Italy and Spain.

The CDR3 extends over 14 amino acids. Germline CDR1 MNHEY, CDR2 SVGAGI. Losses at the gene ends were 4 bases for V and 2 bases for J; bases not matched to a gene: 3. The age range of participants was about 18 to 89 years, with residence in approximately 25 US areas. For recovered donors of Cohort 3, there were two negative PCRs, clearance, or symptom resolution. Original processing methods: Researchers report that nucleated cell counts were estimated from reference gene primer amplification. The method was immunoSEQ multiplex PCR; TCRdb's version includes in-frame clones alone and lacks a portion of them. Clone size and the V and J calls come from that table; the DNA yielded D and trimming. The data show about 290,000 clones, under 90% seen once.

This chain links TRBV6-5 with TRBJ1-1; 8 bases match TRBD1. Input material: PBMCs or T cells enriched from blood (not recorded which). The TCR comes from a woman aged 40 to 50 who had recovered from COVID-19. The chain's CDR3 is CASSFDRGNTEAFF. Here the CDR3 DNA reads TGTGCCAGCAGTTTCGACAGGGGTAACACTGAAGCTTTCTTT.